One and the same sample provided the 8 T cell receptor beta chains below, sequenced in a study of a mutant IDH1 vaccine in newly diagnosed glioma. The antigens these receptors bind are not known. Time point denoted: week 11, during vaccination. Every single dose of the vaccine, 300 ug of mutant IDH1 20-mer peptide, came with topical imiquimod. Using immunoSEQ multiplex PCR, the repertoire was profiled, and TCRdb retains in-frame clones only, with some absent. The data contain around 40,000 clones, roughly 84% of them singletons. The starting material was PBMCs, obtained from a glioma patient whose treatment included an IDH1 peptide vaccine. These receptors were collected from a man aged 35-49 years with glioma.

The chain uses TRBV19 and TRBJ1-2, with 9 positions matching TRBD1. This CDR3 comprises 14 residues. CDR1 LNHDA and CDR2 SQIVND come from the germline V gene (reference sequence). V trimming: 4 bases; J trimming: 5 bases; junction bases outside the gene matches: 5. In DNA form, the CDR3 reads TGTGCCAGTAGTACACTACAGGGGGCTTATGGCTACACCTTC. Protein sequence: CASSTLQGAYGYTF.

This clone was found a few times. The J gene is TRBJ1-2, the V gene TRBV4-3; D ambiguous. Trimming removed 0 bases from V and 4 bases from J, with 12 bases in between. The CDR3 totals 15 residues. The germline V gene encodes CDR1 LGHNA and CDR2 YSLEER. The CDR3 reads CASSQDWRKAYGYTF. CDR3 coding DNA: TGCGCCAGCAGCCAAGATTGGCGGAAGGCCTATGGCTACACCTTC.

The chain combines TRBV4-2 with TRBJ2-7; D gene ambiguous. V shed 0 bases and J shed 0 bases, with 6 bases lying between them. The CDR3 is made up of 14 amino acids. The germline CDR1 and CDR2 sequences are LGHNA and YNFKEQ. Here the CDR3 reads CASSQEFTSYEQYF. Here the CDR3 DNA reads TGTGCCAGCAGCCAAGAGTTCACCTCCTACGAGCAGTACTTC.

This clone was counted between two and nine times. The chain has TRBV4-1 and TRBJ2-2, with D maybe TRBD1 (6 bases). The CDR3 spans 13 residues. V lost 10 bases to trimming and J lost 2 bases, with 11 bases between them. Germline-derived CDR1 and CDR2 are MGHRA and YSYEKL. CDR3 sequence: CATGDTNTGELFF. DNA of the CDR3: TGCGCCACCGGGGACACTAACACCGGGGAGCTGTTTTTT.

The V call is TRBV2, the J call TRBJ1-5; 8 nucleotides line up with TRBD1. Trimming removed 3 bases from V and 4 bases from J; junction bases left unmatched: 11. CDR1 is SNHLY, CDR2 FYNNEI, per germline. This CDR3 region has 17 residues. CDR3 sequence: CASSDFSGDRGNQPQHF. The CDR3 DNA reads TGTGCCAGCAGTGACTTCTCCGGAGACAGGGGAAATCAGCCCCAGCATTTT.

The chain uses TRBV7-2 and TRBJ2-7, with TRBD2 matching 10 bases. V dropped 1 base and J dropped 4; count of bases not matched to a gene: 4. The CDR3 spans 15 residues. CDR1 and CDR2 from the germline V gene are SGHTA and FQGNSA. CDR3 loop: CASSLDPAGGYEQYF. CDR3 coding DNA: TGTGCCAGCAGCTTAGATCCAGCGGGAGGGTACGAGCAGTACTTC.

This clone was seen a handful of times. The J gene is TRBJ1-1, the V gene TRBV20-1, with unresolved D. This CDR3 is 11 amino acids long. Germline lookup yields CDR1 DFQATT and CDR2 SNEGSKA (reference sequence). CDR3 amino acids: CIRTGNTEAFF. The CDR3 region has the DNA TGCATACGGACGGGGAACACTGAAGCTTTCTTT.

V gene TRBV28 combines with J gene TRBJ1-1; 11 bases map to TRBD1. Germline trimming cut 3 bases from V and 0 bases from J; bases unmatched to any gene: 6. This CDR3 is built from 17 residues. Looked up from germline, CDR1 is MDHEN and CDR2 is SYDVKM. CDR3 DNA: TGTGCCAGCAGTTTTGCCTGGGACAGGGGGATGAACACTGAAGCTTTCTTT. Translation gives CASSFAWDRGMNTEAFF.